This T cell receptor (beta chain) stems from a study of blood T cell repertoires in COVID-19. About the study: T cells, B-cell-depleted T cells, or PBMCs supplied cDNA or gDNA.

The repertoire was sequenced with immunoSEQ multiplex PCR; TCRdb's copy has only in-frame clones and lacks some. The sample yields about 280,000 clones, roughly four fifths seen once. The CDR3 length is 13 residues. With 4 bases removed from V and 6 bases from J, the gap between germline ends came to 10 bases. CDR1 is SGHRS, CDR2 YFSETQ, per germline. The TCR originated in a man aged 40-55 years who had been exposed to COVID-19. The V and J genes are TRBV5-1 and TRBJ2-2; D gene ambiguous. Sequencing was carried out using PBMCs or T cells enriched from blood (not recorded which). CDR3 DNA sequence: TGCGCCAGCAGCCCGAGCCCGGCCGGGGAGCTGTTTTTT. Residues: CASSPSPAGELFF. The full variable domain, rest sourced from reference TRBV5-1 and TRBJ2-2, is KAGVTQTPRYLIKTRGQQVTLSCSPISGHRSVSWYQQTPGQGLQFLFEYFSETQRNKGNFPGRFSGRQFSNSRSEMNVSTLELGDSALYLCASSPSPAGELFFGEGSRLTVL.